What follows are 27 T cell receptor beta chains derived from one specimen sequenced in a study of T cell changes during pregnancy in multiple sclerosis. Generated by immunoSEQ multiplex PCR, the TCRdb table keeps only in-frame clones and is missing some. The data contain tens of thousands of clones, about 94% of them singletons. The sample consisted of CD8+ T cells from peripheral blood mononuclear cells, taken after pregnancy. The receptor set was obtained from a female donor with multiple sclerosis, enrolled in a pregnancy study.

The V call is TRBV19, the J call TRBJ1-1; a possible D gene is TRBD1 (6 bases). The V end lost 5 bases, the J end lost 8 bases, and 18 bases lay between the germline ends. Germline CDR1 and CDR2: LNHDA and SQIVND (reference sequence). The CDR3 runs 14 residues. CDR3 nucleotides: TGTGCCAGTAGTTCGTTAGGAGGCGGGGGCGAAGCTTTCTTT. Residues: CASSSLGGGGEAFF.

The genes are TRBV7-9 and TRBJ1-5; 7 bases are shared with TRBD1. CDR1 is SEHNR, CDR2 FQNEAQ, per germline (reference sequence). V lost 2 bases and J lost 6; bases outside the gene matches: 7. The CDR3 consists of 15 residues. The CDR3 protein is CASSLTGAGGQPQHF. In nucleotides, the CDR3 is TGTGCCAGCAGCTTAACAGGGGCCGGGGGTCAGCCCCAGCATTTT.

The V call is TRBV7-6, the J call TRBJ2-2; 7 bases fit TRBD2. Germline V lookup: CDR1 SGHVS, CDR2 FNYEAQ. Trimming took 3 bases from V and 6 from J; bases not matched to a gene: 4. The CDR3 extends over 14 amino acids. The CDR3 reads CASSFGGLAGELFF. The CDR3 DNA reads as TGTGCCAGCAGCTTCGGAGGACTAGCCGGGGAGCTGTTTTTT. The whole variable domain, filled in from reference TRBV7-6 and TRBJ2-2, reads GAGVSQSPRYKVTKRGQDVALRCDPISGHVSLYWYRQALGQGPEFLTYFNYEAQQDKSGLPNDRFSAERPEGSISTLTIQRTEQRDSAMYRCASSFGGLAGELFFGEGSRLTVL.

The CDR3 DNA reads TGTGCCAGCAGCTACGAACAGGGGAGTGAAGCTTTCTTT. This gives the protein CASSYEQGSEAFF. The chain links TRBV7-3 to TRBJ1-1, with 7 bases lining up with TRBD1. The V gene end was trimmed by 4 bases and the J gene end by 7 bases; junction bases not matched to a gene: 6. This CDR3 spans 13 amino acids. Germline loops: CDR1 SGHTA, CDR2 FQGTGA.

There are many counts of this clone. The CDR3 bases are TGTGCCACCAGCAGACCTCAGATCTCTGGGGCCAACGTCCTGACTTTC. Protein product: CATSRPQISGANVLTF. The chain couples TRBV15 to TRBJ2-6; D unresolved. The germline V gene has CDR1 LNHNV and CDR2 YYDKDF (reference sequence). The CDR3 is made up of 16 amino acids. The germline V and J ends were trimmed by 2 bases and 0 bases, with 8 bases remaining between them.

V gene TRBV4-2 combines with J gene TRBJ1-2; the D is unclear. From germline, CDR1 is LGHNA and CDR2 YNFKEQ. The CDR3 covers 14 residues. V was cut by 5 bases and J by 2 bases, with 12 bases left in between. CDR3 sequence reads: CASSYPGGNYGYTF. CDR3 DNA sequence: TGTGCCAGCAGCTATCCGGGCGGGAACTATGGCTACACCTTC.

The chain recombines TRBV21-1 with TRBJ2-5; the table's D call TRBD2 went unverified against the DNA. TRBV21-1 is described as a pseudogene. CDR3 length equals 15 residues. The DNA for the CDR3 is TGTGCCAGCAGCAGTCCCGGACGGGAAAAAGAGACCCAGTACTTC. Translation gives CASSSPGREKETQYF.

In the case of this clone: The sample holds other DNA sequences that translate to the same CDR3. CDR3 loop: CASSIPGQRNTEAFF. The CDR3 region has the DNA TGTGCCAGTAGTATCCCGGGACAGAGGAACACTGAAGCTTTCTTT. The chain combines TRBV19 with TRBJ1-1, with TRBD1 identical over 7 bases. Germline CDR1 is LNHDA and CDR2 is SQIVND (reference sequence). The CDR3 has 15 amino acids. V was pared by 3 bases and J by 1 base, with 5 bases of the junction left unmatched. Full variable domain (remainder filled in from reference TRBV19 and TRBJ1-1): DGGITQSPKYLFRKEGQNVTLSCEQNLNHDAMYWYRQDPGQGLRLIYYSQIVNDFQKGDIAEGYSVSREKKESFPLTVTSAQKNPTAFYLCASSIPGQRNTEAFFGQGTRLTVV.

The chain couples TRBV18 to TRBJ2-1; 8 nucleotides line up with TRBD2. Trimming removed 1 base from V and 0 bases from J; junction bases left unmatched: 2. This CDR3 spans 16 amino acids. CDR1 and CDR2 from the germline V gene are KGHSH and LQKENI. The CDR3 DNA reads as TGTGCCAGCTCACCACTGGGGACTAGCTCCTACAATGAGCAGTTCTTC. It is translated as CASSPLGTSSYNEQFF. The whole variable domain, remainder taken from reference TRBV18 and TRBJ2-1, is NAGVMQNPRHLVRRRGQEARLRCSPMKGHSHVYWYRQLPEEGLKFMVYLQKENIIDESGMPKERFSAEFPKEGPSILRIQQVVRGDSAAYFCASSPLGTSSYNEQFFGPGTRLTVL.

This chain links TRBV29-1 with TRBJ2-1; 12 bases fit TRBD2. Germline V gene sequence: CDR1 SQVTM, CDR2 ANQGSEA. The ends lost 6 bases at V and 3 bases at J; junction bases unmatched: 12. This CDR3 has 17 amino acids. The CDR3 loop is CSVVGLGTSGRYNEQFF. The CDR3 region has the DNA TGCAGCGTGGTAGGGCTCGGGACTAGCGGGCGCTACAATGAGCAGTTCTTC.

The chain combines TRBV5-4 with TRBJ1-2, with TRBD1 identical over 9 bases. Unmatched junction bases numbered 7, after V lost 3 bases and J lost 4 bases. The CDR3 is 15 amino acids. The germline V gene encodes CDR1 SGHNT and CDR2 YYREEE (reference sequence). This chain's CDR3 is CASSSADRGFYGYTF. Here the CDR3 DNA reads TGTGCCAGCAGCTCCGCGGACAGGGGATTCTATGGCTACACCTTC.

This chain links TRBV28 with TRBJ2-1, with a weak D call TRBD1 (6 bases). This CDR3 has 13 residues. V lost 5 bases and J 5 bases, leaving 10 bases between the germline ends. Germline values: CDR1 MDHEN, CDR2 SYDVKM. In DNA form, the CDR3 reads TGTGCCAGCAGTCTACAGGGAAACAATGAGCAGTTCTTC. Translated, it gives CASSLQGNNEQFF.

This clone was counted once. The chain couples TRBV25-1 to TRBJ2-1, with D perhaps matching TRBD2 (6 bases). The V and J ends lost 6 bases and 2 bases respectively, with 14 bases between them. Germline V gene lookup returns CDR1 MGHDK and CDR2 SYGVNS. This CDR3 contains 15 residues. The CDR3 region has the DNA TGTGCCAGCAGCCTAAGCGGGTCCGCCTACAATGAGCAGTTCTTC. Protein sequence: CASSLSGSAYNEQFF.

The chain couples TRBV6-4 to TRBJ2-2; D is undetermined. The CDR3 covers 14 residues. V was clipped by 9 bases and J by 0 bases, with 11 bases between them. Germline lookup yields CDR1 MRHNA and CDR2 SNTAGT. As DNA, the CDR3 is TGTGCCAGTGAGGTGGCGGCGAACACCGGGGAGCTGTTTTTT. Amino acids: CASEVAANTGELFF.

The chain joins TRBV2 to TRBJ2-2; 12 bases align to TRBD2. Losses at the gene ends were 6 bases for V and 1 base for J; bases not matched to a gene: 3. The CDR3 totals 16 residues. Germline V gene sequence: CDR1 SNHLY, CDR2 FYNNEI. The CDR3 region has the DNA TGTGCCAGCAGGGGGACTAGCGGGTGGAACACCGGGGAGCTGTTTTTT. Residues: CASRGTSGWNTGELFF.

The chain has TRBV2 and TRBJ1-1; D gene unclear. Trimming pared 2 bases from V and 1 base from J, leaving 5 bases between. Germline-derived CDR1 and CDR2 are SNHLY and FYNNEI. The CDR3 is 13 residues long. The CDR3 DNA follows: TGTGCCAGCAGTGAAACTTGGAACACTGAAGCTTTCTTT. This translates into CASSETWNTEAFF.

The rearrangement links TRBV7-9 to TRBJ1-2, with TRBD1 matching 7 bases. The CDR3 is made up of 18 amino acids. J was trimmed by 3 bases and V by 3 bases; bases with no gene match: 16. Germline V lookup: CDR1 SEHNR, CDR2 FQNEAQ (reference sequence). CDR3 in amino acids: CASSFPQGRNNHYYGYTF. For the CDR3, the DNA is TGTGCCAGCAGCTTTCCACAGGGGCGAAATAATCATTACTATGGCTACACCTTC.

This clone came up many times. The chain employs TRBV9 and TRBJ1-4; 7 bases agree with TRBD1. With V trimmed by 4 bases and J by 1 base, 7 bases remained unmatched. The germline gives CDR1 SGDLS, CDR2 YYNGEE. This CDR3 is 16 amino acids long. The CDR3 protein is CASSPAYRGTNEKLFF. CDR3 nucleotide sequence: TGTGCCAGCAGCCCAGCGTACAGGGGAACTAATGAAAAACTGTTTTTT.

V usage is TRBV7-2 and J usage is TRBJ2-3; 7 bases are a match to TRBD2. CDR1 and CDR2 (germline): SGHTA, FQGNSA. The CDR3 runs to 17 residues. After removal of 1 base from V and 4 bases from J, the junction contained 11 bases not matched to a gene. This chain's CDR3 is CASSLVGDWGGADTQYF. The CDR3 nucleotides read TGTGCCAGCAGCTTAGTCGGGGACTGGGGAGGGGCAGATACGCAGTATTTT. Drawing the rest from reference TRBV7-2 and TRBJ2-3, the complete variable domain is GAGVSQSPSNKVTEKGKDVELRCDPISGHTALYWYRQSLGQGLEFLIYFQGNSAPDKSGLPSDRFSAERTGGSVSTLTIQRTQQEDSAVYLCASSLVGDWGGADTQYFGPGTRLTVL.

Points on this clone: No DNA is shown, since the ends of the CDR3 on it are uncertain; the CDR3 is the one TCRdb lists. The V gene is TRBV27, the J gene TRBJ2-1; the table assigns TRBD2, which was not confirmed against the DNA. Looked up from germline, CDR1 is MNHEY and CDR2 is SMNVEV (reference sequence). The CDR3 extends over 12 residues, inclusive of both ends. CDR3 sequence reads: CASSFGGGSKFF.

The CDR3 coding sequence is TGTGCCAGCAGCCCAACCAGATTCAGCCAAGAGACCCAGTACTTC. Amino acids: CASSPTRFSQETQYF. The rearrangement links TRBV9 to TRBJ2-5, with D hard to call. Germline lookup yields CDR1 SGDLS and CDR2 YYNGEE. V was pared by 4 bases and J by 1 base, with 14 bases between. CDR3 length equals 15 residues.

This clone has a handful of counts. J is TRBJ1-5 and V is TRBV27, with D possibly being TRBD1 (6 bases). CDR1 and CDR2 (germline): MNHEY, SMNVEV (reference sequence). This CDR3 region has 16 residues. The germline V and J ends were trimmed by 6 bases and 0 bases, with 15 bases remaining between them. CDR3 sequence (DNA): TGTGCCAGCAGCTTTAGATGGGACAATAGCAATCAGCCCCAGCATTTT. It is translated as CASSFRWDNSNQPQHF.

The count of this clone is one. The V call is TRBV2, the J call TRBJ1-2; 9 bases map to TRBD1. The CDR3 sequence is 16 residues long. J was trimmed by 0 bases and V by 9 bases; bases with no gene match: 11. CDR1 and CDR2 (germline): SNHLY, FYNNEI. CDR3 nucleotide sequence: TGTGCCAGAATCCGGGACAGGGAACATACTAACTATGGCTACACCTTC. This codes for CARIRDREHTNYGYTF.

The CDR3 loop reads CASGLVTPRQFRGANVLTF. CDR3 nucleotides: TGTGCTAGTGGTTTGGTCACCCCCAGACAATTTCGTGGGGCCAACGTCCTGACTTTC. The chain carries TRBV12-5 and TRBJ2-6; no firm D call. The CDR3 totals 19 residues. Germline assignment: CDR1 LGHNT and CDR2 FRNRAP. V lost 0 bases, J lost 3 bases, and 18 bases lay in between.

The chain has TRBV30 and TRBJ2-1, with a tentative D call TRBD1 (6 bases). The CDR3 spans 15 residues. Trimming took 0 bases from V and 4 from J, leaving 13 bases between them. The V gene's germline CDR1 is GTSNPN and CDR2 SVGIG (reference sequence). The CDR3 region is CAWSVLGGPYNEQFF. CDR3 DNA: TGTGCCTGGAGTGTACTAGGGGGACCTTACAATGAGCAGTTCTTC. The full variable domain, completed using reference TRBV30 and TRBJ2-1, is SQTIHQWPATLVQPVGSPLSLECTVEGTSNPNLYWYRQAAGRGLQLLFYSVGIGQISSEVPQNLSASRPQDRQFILSSKKLLLSDSGFYLCAWSVLGGPYNEQFFGPGTRLTVL.

The rearrangement links TRBV6-5 to TRBJ1-3, with D perhaps TRBD1 (6 bases). V was trimmed by 4 bases and J by 4 bases, leaving 14 bases between them. The CDR3 is made up of 15 amino acids. Germline-derived CDR1 and CDR2 are MNHEY and SVGAGI. CDR3 coding DNA: TGTGCCAGCAGTTCGACGGCAGGGGCCGGAAACACCATATATTTT. This encodes CASSSTAGAGNTIYF.

The J gene is TRBJ2-5, the V gene TRBV7-6; tentative D call: TRBD1 (5 bases). The CDR3 runs to 14 residues. Germline CDR1 SGHVS, CDR2 FNYEAQ. V was cut by 4 bases and J by 0 bases, with 9 bases left in between. CDR3 nucleotides: TGTGCCAGCAGCTCCGGACAATACCAAGAGACCCAGTACTTC. Translated, it gives CASSSGQYQETQYF.